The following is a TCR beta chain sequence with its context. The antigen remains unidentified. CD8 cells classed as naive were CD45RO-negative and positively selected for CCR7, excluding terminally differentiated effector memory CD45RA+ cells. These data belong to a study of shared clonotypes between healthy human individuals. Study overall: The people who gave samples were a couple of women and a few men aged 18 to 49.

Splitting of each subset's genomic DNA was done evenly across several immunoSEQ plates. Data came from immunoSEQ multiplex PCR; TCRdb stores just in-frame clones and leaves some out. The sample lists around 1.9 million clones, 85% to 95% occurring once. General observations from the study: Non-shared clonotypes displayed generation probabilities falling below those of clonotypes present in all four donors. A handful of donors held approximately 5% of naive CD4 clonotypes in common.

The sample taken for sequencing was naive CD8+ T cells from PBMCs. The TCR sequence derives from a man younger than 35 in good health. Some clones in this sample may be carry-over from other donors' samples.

CDR3: CAISELGTVNEQFF. The DNA for the CDR3 is TGTGCCATCAGTGAGTTGGGGACAGTCAATGAGCAGTTCTTC. The chain couples TRBV10-3 to TRBJ2-1, with TRBD1 matching over 7 bases. The V gene's germline CDR1 is ENHRY and CDR2 SYGVKD. With V trimmed by 1 base and J by 6 bases, 3 bases remained unmatched. The CDR3 length is 14 residues.